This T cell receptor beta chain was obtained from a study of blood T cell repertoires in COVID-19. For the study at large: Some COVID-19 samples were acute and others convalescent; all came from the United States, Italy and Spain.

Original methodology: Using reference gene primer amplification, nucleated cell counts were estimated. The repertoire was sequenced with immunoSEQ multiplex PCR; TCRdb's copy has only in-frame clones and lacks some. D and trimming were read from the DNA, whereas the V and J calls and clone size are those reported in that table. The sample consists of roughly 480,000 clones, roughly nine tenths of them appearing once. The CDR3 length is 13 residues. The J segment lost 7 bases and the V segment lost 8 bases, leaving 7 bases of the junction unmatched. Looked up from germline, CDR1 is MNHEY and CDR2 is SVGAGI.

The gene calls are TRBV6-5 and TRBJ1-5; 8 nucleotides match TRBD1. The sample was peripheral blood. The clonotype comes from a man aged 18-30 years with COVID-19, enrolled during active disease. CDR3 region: CASADRASQPQHF. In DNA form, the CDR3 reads TGTGCCAGCGCGGACAGGGCATCGCAGCCCCAGCATTTT.